The text below deals with one T cell receptor (beta chain). Antigen specificity is unknown. V lost 8 bases and J lost 2; bases outside the gene matches: 6. This CDR3 region has 14 residues. From germline, CDR1 is MNHEY and CDR2 SVGAGI. The record originates from a study of ipilimumab plus nivolumab after autologous stem cell transplantation. Points from the study as a whole: Authors suggest TCR repertoire, Treg phenotype and gut microbiota support further study.

Using immunoSEQ multiplex PCR, the repertoire was profiled, and TCRdb retains in-frame clones only, with some absent. The table includes about 15,000 clones, about 70% detected once. Checkpoint therapy with ipilimumab 1 mg/kg began 14 to 28 days after transplant. Dosing: nivolumab 3 mg/kg IV, weeks 1, 4, 7, 10, then every two weeks to week 26. The chain has TRBV6-5 and TRBJ1-2; TRBD1 aligns across 9 bases. The receptor was derived from a male donor with primary mediastinal lymphoma. The input for sequencing was PBMCs, taken in a trial of ipilimumab plus nivolumab as post-transplant consolidation. The CDR3: CASSPGQGNYGYTF. The CDR3 coding sequence is TGTGCCAGCTCCCCGGGACAGGGCAACTATGGCTACACCTTC.